This is a list of T cell receptor beta chains from one sample in a study of monozygotic twins with inflammatory bowel disease. After re-calling the 5' RACE reads, TCRdb lists one entry per CDR3 protein, DNA absent. This table holds just under 45,000 distinct CDR3 sequences. The specimen sequenced was blood. These receptors were obtained from a human donor with ulcerative colitis or Crohn's disease, or a healthy co-twin of an affected twin (not recorded which). Each CDR3 is given with its conserved first and last residue.

V	J	CDR3
TRBV11-2	TRBJ1-3	CASKLHFRAGNTIYF
TRBV7-2	TRBJ1-2	CASSLSTASGGYTF
TRBV7-2	TRBJ2-1	CASSLYAGTGYNEQFF
TRBV7-8	TRBJ2-1	CASSLGLADYNEQFF
TRBV20-1	TRBJ1-5	CSASWSNQPQHF
TRBV7-9	TRBJ1-6	CASSLSERSPLHF
TRBV12-3/TRBV12-4	TRBJ2-7	CASSLALSGGTYEQYF
TRBV28	TRBJ2-3	CASSTPASGRGDTQYF
TRBV15	TRBJ2-1	CATSRVPTTLNEQFF
TRBV20-1	TRBJ1-4	CSARVLGHPNEKLFF
TRBV28	TRBJ1-5	CASSTTGGVRPQHF
TRBV5-1	TRBJ2-1	CASSPVPSHREFF
TRBV19	TRBJ1-1	CASSHPPKGTDEAFF
TRBV20-1	TRBJ2-5	CSARWGQETQYF
TRBV29-1	TRBJ2-1	CSVRTSGGLGEQFF
TRBV11-2	TRBJ2-1	CASSLEPGLFNEQFF
TRBV7-2	TRBJ2-1	CASSSPGTGVYNEQFF
TRBV5-6	TRBJ1-6	CASSRGYWNSPLHF
TRBV29-1	TRBJ1-5	CSASTSGTDNQPQHF
TRBV20-1	TRBJ2-3	CSARGRQVFKGDTQYF
TRBV28	TRBJ2-7	CASSLTRGPYEQYF
TRBV4-1	TRBJ1-2	CASSQERDRGRFYGYTF